Each of the 26 T cell receptor beta chains below was sequenced from the same sample in a study of blood T cell repertoires in COVID-19. This table comes from immunoSEQ multiplex PCR, and its TCRdb copy is limited to in-frame clones, with some not included. The table lists under 250,000 clones, 80% to 95% of them singletons, with approximately 0.8% in the top ten. Sample: peripheral blood. These receptors all stem from a man aged 30-40 years with COVID-19, enrolled during active disease.

This rearrangement joins TRBV29-1 to TRBJ1-2, with D possibly matching TRBD1 (5 bases). The CDR3 is 14 amino acids. CDR1 SQVTM and CDR2 ANQGSEA come from the germline V gene. V was shortened by 4 bases and J by 3 bases, with 15 bases between the two germline ends. CDR3 protein: CSVVNDREDYGYTF. CDR3 bases: TGCAGCGTTGTGAACGACAGAGAAGACTATGGCTACACCTTC.

The chain is built from TRBV20-1 and TRBJ1-4, with 8 bases fitting TRBD1. V shed 3 bases, J shed 2 bases, and the junction held 8 bases outside the gene matches. Germline loops: CDR1 DFQATT, CDR2 SNEGSKA (reference sequence). The CDR3 length is 16 residues. The CDR3 DNA sequence: TGCAGTGCTAGTCCGCAGGGGGCGCGGACTAATGAAAAACTGTTTTTT. It specifies CSASPQGARTNEKLFF.

The genes are TRBV10-3 and TRBJ1-6; D unclear. The V gene's germline CDR1 is ENHRY and CDR2 SYGVKD. The CDR3 contains 12 residues. V lost 9 bases and J 7 bases, leaving 10 bases between the germline ends. The chain's CDR3 is CAIDSSNSPLHF. Here the CDR3 DNA reads TGTGCCATAGACTCAAGCAATTCACCCCTCCACTTT.

The V call is TRBV5-1, the J call TRBJ1-1; TRBD1 aligns across 8 bases. Trimming cost V 0 bases and J 7 bases; bases outside gene matches: 5. The CDR3 covers 14 residues. CDR1 is SGHRS and CDR2 is YFSETQ in the germline V gene. Here the CDR3 DNA reads TGCGCCAGCAGCTTGGCCTTCGACAGGGGTGAAGCTTTCTTT. It is translated as CASSLAFDRGEAFF.

The chain employs TRBV9 and TRBJ1-2; no firm D call. Germline-derived CDR1 and CDR2 are SGDLS and YYNGEE. V was shortened by 0 bases and J by 1 base, with 4 bases between the two germline ends. This CDR3 is built from 13 residues. In nucleotides, the CDR3 is TGTGCCAGCAGCGTAGACAGTAACTATGGCTACACCTTC. Translated, it gives CASSVDSNYGYTF.

This chain uses TRBV9 with TRBJ2-7; D is perhaps TRBD1 (6 bases). V lost 0 bases and J 5 bases, leaving 12 bases between the germline ends. The CDR3 extends over 14 amino acids. CDR1 is SGDLS, CDR2 YYNGEE, per germline. The CDR3 DNA reads as TGTGCCAGCAGCGTAGGTCACAGGGTGAACGAGCAGTACTTC. This gives the protein CASSVGHRVNEQYF. Based on the CDR3 plus reference TRBV9 and TRBJ2-7, the full variable domain is DSGVTQTPKHLITATGQRVTLRCSPRSGDLSVYWYQQSLDQGLQFLIQYYNGEERAKGNILERFSAQQFPDLHSELNLSSLELGDSALYFCASSVGHRVNEQYFGPGTRLTVT.

The chain joins TRBV10-3 to TRBJ1-1, with D possibly TRBD1 on 5 matching bases. The V gene lost 5 bases and the J gene lost 0 bases, with 13 bases spanning the gap. The CDR3 is 15 residues long. CDR1 and CDR2 (germline): ENHRY, SYGVKD. The CDR3 nucleotides read TGTGCCATCAGTAAAAACGACAGACTGAACACTGAAGCTTTCTTT. The encoded protein is CAISKNDRLNTEAFF.

The chain employs TRBV6-5 and TRBJ2-2, with 8 bases fitting TRBD1. The J segment lost 7 bases and the V segment lost 7 bases, leaving 11 bases of the junction unmatched. The CDR3 consists of 15 residues. From germline, CDR1 is MNHEY and CDR2 SVGAGI. The CDR3 DNA reads as TGTGCCAGCACCCCCTCGACAGGGGCGAGCGGGGAGCTGTTTTTT. Its protein is CASTPSTGASGELFF.

The J gene is TRBJ1-5, the V gene TRBV27; TRBD1 matches 11 bases. The CDR3 is 14 amino acids. Germline V gene sequence: CDR1 MNHEY, CDR2 SMNVEV (reference sequence). The ends lost 5 bases at V and 7 bases at J; junction bases unmatched: 4. CDR3 coding DNA: TGTGCCAGCAGTCTCGGACAGGGGGCACAGCCCCAGCATTTT. The encoded protein is CASSLGQGAQPQHF.

This chain joins TRBV13 and TRBJ2-3; D might be TRBD1 (5 bases). Trimming took off 3 bases at V and 0 bases at J, with 7 bases between the two ends. CDR1 is PRHDT, CDR2 FYEKMQ, per germline (reference sequence). The CDR3 loop spans 14 amino acids. The CDR3 DNA reads TGTGCCAGCAGCTTTGGGGCAAGCACAGATACGCAGTATTTT. Amino acids: CASSFGASTDTQYF.

The CDR3: CSVLPRRGSGANVLTF. Here the CDR3 DNA reads TGCAGCGTTCTCCCTCGCAGGGGTTCTGGGGCCAACGTCCTGACTTTC. The chain has TRBV29-1 and TRBJ2-6, with TRBD1 as a possible D gene (6 bases). The CDR3 covers 16 residues. Germline values: CDR1 SQVTM, CDR2 ANQGSEA. Trimming shortened V by 5 bases and J by 1 base, and 15 bases separated the two germline ends.

This clone showed up just once. The chain is built from TRBV18 and TRBJ2-7; TRBD1 agrees at 9 bases. CDR3 size: 13 residues. CDR1 KGHSH and CDR2 LQKENI come from the germline V gene. Trimming removed 4 bases from V and 5 bases from J; junction bases left unmatched: 3. DNA for the CDR3: TGTGCCAGCTCACTTCGACAGGGGGACGAGCAGTACTTC. It encodes CASSLRQGDEQYF. Full variable domain (remainder filled in from reference TRBV18 and TRBJ2-7): NAGVMQNPRHLVRRRGQEARLRCSPMKGHSHVYWYRQLPEEGLKFMVYLQKENIIDESGMPKERFSAEFPKEGPSILRIQQVVRGDSAAYFCASSLRQGDEQYFGPGTRLTVT.

This chain connects TRBV27 to TRBJ2-5; possibly TRBD2 for D (6 bases). Germline lookup yields CDR1 MNHEY and CDR2 SMNVEV (reference sequence). Trimming cost V 6 bases and J 5 bases, with 28 bases left between them. The CDR3 is 18 residues long. In DNA form, the CDR3 reads TGTGCCAGCAGCCCGCGGCTAGCGAGGTCGCCAAATACCGAGACCCAGTACTTC. This gives the protein CASSPRLARSPNTETQYF.

The table lists this clone with a count of one. Other DNA sequences in the same sample also yield this CDR3. The chain couples TRBV9 to TRBJ2-3, with D maybe TRBD2 (7 bases). V shed 0 bases and J shed 4 bases, with 9 bases lying between them. The V gene's germline CDR1 is SGDLS and CDR2 YYNGEE. The CDR3 sequence is 14 residues long. CDR3 protein: CASSVGGGADTQYF. CDR3 DNA: TGTGCCAGCAGCGTAGGCGGGGGCGCAGATACGCAGTATTTT.

The rearrangement links TRBV3-1 (or the pseudogene TRBV3-2) to TRBJ1-5, with unresolved D. There are 14 residues in the CDR3. V was cut by 0 bases and J by 3 bases, with 6 bases left in between. Germline V gene lookup returns CDR1 LGHDT and CDR2 YNNKEL (reference sequence). The DNA of the CDR3 is TGTGCCAGCAGCCAAGAGTCAGTCAATCAGCCCCAGCATTTT. This translates into CASSQESVNQPQHF.

The chain joins TRBV6-5 to TRBJ1-1; a weak D match, TRBD1 (5 bases). Trimming removed 7 bases at V and 1 base at J, with 10 bases between. The CDR3 runs 13 residues. Germline V gene sequence: CDR1 MNHEY, CDR2 SVGAGI. The CDR3 sequence is CASTVGQNTEAFF. CDR3 DNA: TGTGCCAGCACGGTGGGGCAGAACACTGAAGCTTTCTTT.

The rearrangement joins TRBV25-1 to TRBJ2-5, with 7 positions matching TRBD1. Germline CDR1 MGHDK, CDR2 SYGVNS. The CDR3 consists of 15 residues. V lost 2 bases and J lost 3; bases outside the gene matches: 6. CDR3 region: CASSEGDRKEETQYF. The CDR3 DNA is TGTGCCAGCAGTGAAGGGGACAGAAAGGAAGAGACCCAGTACTTC.

This clone occurred a few times. The chain has TRBV6-5 and TRBJ2-7, with TRBD1 matching over 8 bases. The V gene end was trimmed by 0 bases and the J gene end by 3 bases; junction bases not matched to a gene: 4. The CDR3 sequence is 15 residues long. Germline V gene data show CDR1 as MNHEY and CDR2 as SVGAGI. CDR3 loop: CASSYSTGEHYEQYF. DNA of the CDR3: TGTGCCAGCAGTTACTCGACAGGGGAACACTACGAGCAGTACTTC.

V gene TRBV7-6 combines with J gene TRBJ2-1; tentative D call: TRBD2 (6 bases). V lost 5 bases and J lost 3, with 8 bases in between. CDR1 SGHVS and CDR2 FNYEAQ come from the germline V gene. The CDR3 is 13 amino acids. The chain's CDR3 is CASSGGIYNEQFF. CDR3 sequence (DNA): TGTGCCAGCAGCGGGGGGATCTACAATGAGCAGTTCTTC.

The gene calls are TRBV7-3 and TRBJ1-2; 8 bases agree with TRBD1. The germline V gene encodes CDR1 SGHTA and CDR2 FQGTGA. The CDR3 length is 13 residues. The V and J ends lost 4 bases and 4 bases, in that order; junction bases with no gene match: 2. The CDR3 sequence is CASSSGQGYGYTF. CDR3 nucleotide sequence: TGTGCCAGCAGCTCCGGACAGGGCTATGGCTACACCTTC.

The rearrangement joins TRBV12-3 or TRBV12-4 to TRBJ1-2; TRBD1 might be the D (5 bases). Deletions cut 4 bases from V and 4 bases from J, with 10 bases between. This CDR3 contains 13 residues. CDR3: CASSSTGGYGYTF. The CDR3 nucleotides read TGTGCCAGCAGTTCAACAGGCGGCTATGGCTACACCTTC.

The rearrangement joins TRBV3-1 (or the pseudogene TRBV3-2) to TRBJ2-3; TRBD2 matches at 11 bases. Germline loops: CDR1 LGHDT, CDR2 YNNKEL (reference sequence). V dropped 1 base and J dropped 2; count of bases not matched to a gene: 8. The CDR3 has 18 residues. The CDR3 sequence is CASSQVPSGGTSTDTQYF. The CDR3, as DNA: TGTGCCAGCAGCCAAGTCCCTAGCGGGGGGACCTCCACAGATACGCAGTATTTT.

The chain recombines TRBV7-9 with TRBJ1-1; D is perhaps TRBD1 (5 bases). This CDR3 region has 12 residues. Trimming took off 5 bases at V and 5 bases at J, with 9 bases between the two ends. Germline loops: CDR1 SEHNR, CDR2 FQNEAQ (reference sequence). This chain's CDR3 is CASSPDRTEAFF. DNA for the CDR3: TGTGCCAGCAGCCCCGACAGAACTGAAGCTTTCTTT.

The CDR3, as DNA: TGTGCCAGCAGCCCTCCAACCGGGACTAGGCGCACAGATACGCAGTATTTT. This translates into CASSPPTGTRRTDTQYF. The rearrangement uses TRBV5-4 and TRBJ2-3, with TRBD2 matching 8 bases. Germline V CDR1 and CDR2: SGHNT, YYREEE (reference sequence). The V gene end was trimmed by 4 bases and the J gene end by 1 base; junction bases not matched to a gene: 11. The CDR3 sequence is 17 residues long.

The chain has TRBV30 and TRBJ1-1, with a weak D call TRBD1 (5 bases). CDR1 is GTSNPN, CDR2 SVGIG, per germline (reference sequence). CDR3 size: 11 residues. V was cut by 2 bases and J by 10 bases, with 11 bases left in between. Here the CDR3 reads CAWSYPRGAFF. The CDR3 DNA reads as TGTGCCTGGAGTTATCCTAGGGGAGCTTTCTTT.

The chain uses TRBV3-1 (or the pseudogene TRBV3-2) and TRBJ1-1, with 9 positions matching TRBD1. The germline gives CDR1 LGHDT, CDR2 YNNKEL (reference sequence). Trimming at V came to 3 bases and at J to 4 bases, leaving 6 bases not matched to a gene. The CDR3 has 15 amino acids. The CDR3 sequence is CASSQGQGLITEAFF. CDR3 nucleotide sequence: TGTGCCAGCAGCCAGGGACAGGGTTTGATCACTGAAGCTTTCTTT.